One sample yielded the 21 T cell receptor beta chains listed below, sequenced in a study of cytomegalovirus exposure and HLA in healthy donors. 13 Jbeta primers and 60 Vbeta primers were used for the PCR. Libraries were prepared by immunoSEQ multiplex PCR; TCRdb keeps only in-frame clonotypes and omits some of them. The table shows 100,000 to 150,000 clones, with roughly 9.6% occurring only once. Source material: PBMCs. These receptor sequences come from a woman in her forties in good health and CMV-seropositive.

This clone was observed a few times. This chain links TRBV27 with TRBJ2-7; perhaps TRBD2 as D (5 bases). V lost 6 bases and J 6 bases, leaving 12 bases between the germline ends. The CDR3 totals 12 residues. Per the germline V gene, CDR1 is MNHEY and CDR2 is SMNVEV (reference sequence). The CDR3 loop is CASRSLAGEQYF. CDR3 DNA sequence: TGTGCCAGCAGGAGCTTGGCGGGCGAGCAGTACTTC.

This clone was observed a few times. The CDR3 loop is CASSREGGFTEAFF. Written as DNA, the CDR3 is TGTGCCAGCAGTCGGGAAGGGGGCTTTACTGAAGCTTTCTTT. The chain employs TRBV6-6 and TRBJ1-1, with 7 bases identical to TRBD1. CDR1 MNHNY and CDR2 SVGAGI come from the germline V gene (reference sequence). The CDR3 loop spans 14 amino acids. V shed 5 bases, J shed 5 bases, and the junction held 8 bases outside the gene matches.

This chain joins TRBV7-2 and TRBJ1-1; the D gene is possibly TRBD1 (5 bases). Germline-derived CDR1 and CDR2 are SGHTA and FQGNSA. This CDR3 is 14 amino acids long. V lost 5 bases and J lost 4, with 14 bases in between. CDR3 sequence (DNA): TGTGCCAGCAGCCTACGAAGGAGGGGCACTGAAGCTTTCTTT. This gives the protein CASSLRRRGTEAFF.

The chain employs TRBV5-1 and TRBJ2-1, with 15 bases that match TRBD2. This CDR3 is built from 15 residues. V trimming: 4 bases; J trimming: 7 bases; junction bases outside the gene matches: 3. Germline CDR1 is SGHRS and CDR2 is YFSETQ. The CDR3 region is CASSTGLAGGNEQFF. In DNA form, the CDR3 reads TGCGCCAGCAGCACGGGACTAGCGGGGGGAAATGAGCAGTTCTTC. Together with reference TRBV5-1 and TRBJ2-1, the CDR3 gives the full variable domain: KAGVTQTPRYLIKTRGQQVTLSCSPISGHRSVSWYQQTPGQGLQFLFEYFSETQRNKGNFPGRFSGRQFSNSRSEMNVSTLELGDSALYLCASSTGLAGGNEQFFGPGTRLTVL.

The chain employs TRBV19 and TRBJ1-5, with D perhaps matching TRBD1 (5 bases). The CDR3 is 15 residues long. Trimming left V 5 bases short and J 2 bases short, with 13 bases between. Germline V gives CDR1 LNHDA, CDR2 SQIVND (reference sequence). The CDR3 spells CASSHIRVGNQPQHF. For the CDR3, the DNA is TGTGCCAGTAGTCACATCAGGGTAGGCAATCAGCCCCAGCATTTT.

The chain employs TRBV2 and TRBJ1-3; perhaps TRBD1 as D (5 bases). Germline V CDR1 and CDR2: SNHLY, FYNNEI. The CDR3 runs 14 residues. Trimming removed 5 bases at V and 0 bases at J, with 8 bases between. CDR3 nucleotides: TGTGCCAGCAGTCTGGGACTCTCTGGAAACACCATATATTTT. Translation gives CASSLGLSGNTIYF.

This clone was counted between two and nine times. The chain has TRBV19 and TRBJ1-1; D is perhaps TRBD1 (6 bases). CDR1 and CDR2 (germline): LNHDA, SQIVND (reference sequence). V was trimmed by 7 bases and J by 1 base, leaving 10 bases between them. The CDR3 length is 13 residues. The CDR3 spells CASKIQGNTEAFF. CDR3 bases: TGTGCCAGTAAGATACAGGGGAACACTGAAGCTTTCTTT.

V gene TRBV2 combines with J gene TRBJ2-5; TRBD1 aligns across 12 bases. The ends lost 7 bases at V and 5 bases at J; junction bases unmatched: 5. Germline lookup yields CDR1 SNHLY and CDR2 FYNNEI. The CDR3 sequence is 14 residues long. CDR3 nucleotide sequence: TGTGCCAGCACTTGGGGACAGGGGGCTGAGACCCAGTACTTC. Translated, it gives CASTWGQGAETQYF.

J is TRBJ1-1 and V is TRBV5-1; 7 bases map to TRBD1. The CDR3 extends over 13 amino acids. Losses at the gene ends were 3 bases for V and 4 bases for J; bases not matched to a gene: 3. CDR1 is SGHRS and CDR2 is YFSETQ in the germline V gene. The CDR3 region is CASSSNRGTEAFF. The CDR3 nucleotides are TGCGCCAGCAGCTCGAACAGGGGCACTGAAGCTTTCTTT.

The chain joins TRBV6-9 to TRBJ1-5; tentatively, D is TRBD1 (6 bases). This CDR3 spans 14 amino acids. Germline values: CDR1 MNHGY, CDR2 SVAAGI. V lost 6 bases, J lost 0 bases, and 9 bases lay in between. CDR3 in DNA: TGTGCCAGCAGGTCCAGGGGTAGCAATCAGCCCCAGCATTTT. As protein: CASRSRGSNQPQHF.

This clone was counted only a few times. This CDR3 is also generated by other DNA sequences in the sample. CDR3 coding DNA: TGTGCCAGTAGTATTAGAGGAATGAACACTGAAGCTTTCTTT. It is translated as CASSIRGMNTEAFF. The rearrangement links TRBV19 to TRBJ1-1; D gene unclear. V was clipped by 3 bases and J by 0 bases, with 8 bases between them. The CDR3 extends over 14 amino acids. Germline V gene sequence: CDR1 LNHDA, CDR2 SQIVND (reference sequence).

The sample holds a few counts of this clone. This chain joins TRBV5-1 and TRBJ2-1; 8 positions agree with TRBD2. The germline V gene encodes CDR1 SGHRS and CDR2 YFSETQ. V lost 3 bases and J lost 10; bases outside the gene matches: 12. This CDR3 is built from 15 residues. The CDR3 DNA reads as TGCGCCAGCAGCTCCTCCCCAGGACTAGCAAACGAGCAGTTCTTC. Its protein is CASSSSPGLANEQFF.

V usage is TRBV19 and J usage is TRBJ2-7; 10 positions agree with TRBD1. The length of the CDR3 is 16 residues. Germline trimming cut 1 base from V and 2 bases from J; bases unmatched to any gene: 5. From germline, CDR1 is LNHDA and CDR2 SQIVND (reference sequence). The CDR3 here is CASSIGRQGATYEQYF. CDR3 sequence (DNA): TGTGCCAGTAGTATAGGACGACAGGGGGCCACCTACGAGCAGTACTTC.

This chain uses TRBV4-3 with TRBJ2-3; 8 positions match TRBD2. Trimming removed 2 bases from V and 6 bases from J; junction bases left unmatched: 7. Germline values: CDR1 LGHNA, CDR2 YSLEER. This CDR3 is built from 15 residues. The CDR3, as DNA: TGCGCCAGCAGCCAATTAGCGGGGCCAGGGGATACGCAGTATTTT. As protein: CASSQLAGPGDTQYF.

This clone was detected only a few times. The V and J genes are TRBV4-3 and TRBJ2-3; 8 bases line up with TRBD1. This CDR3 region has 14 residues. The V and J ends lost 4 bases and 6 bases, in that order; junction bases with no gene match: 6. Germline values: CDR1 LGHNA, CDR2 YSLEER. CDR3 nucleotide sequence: TGCGCCAGCAGCCTCCAGGGGGCGGGGGATACGCAGTATTTT. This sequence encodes CASSLQGAGDTQYF.

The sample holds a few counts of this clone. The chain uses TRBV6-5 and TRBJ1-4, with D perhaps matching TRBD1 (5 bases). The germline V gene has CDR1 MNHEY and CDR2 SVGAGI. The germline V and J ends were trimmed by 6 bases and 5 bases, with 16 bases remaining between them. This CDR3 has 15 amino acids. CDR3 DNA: TGTGCCAGCAGCCCCGGGGGGGGGAAAAATGAAAAACTGTTTTTT. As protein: CASSPGGGKNEKLFF.

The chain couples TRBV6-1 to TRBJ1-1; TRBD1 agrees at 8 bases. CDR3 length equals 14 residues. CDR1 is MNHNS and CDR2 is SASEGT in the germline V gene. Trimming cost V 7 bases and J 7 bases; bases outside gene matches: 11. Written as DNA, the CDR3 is TGTGCCAGCATCTTGGACAGGGTGGCGGGTGAAGCTTTCTTT. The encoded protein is CASILDRVAGEAFF.

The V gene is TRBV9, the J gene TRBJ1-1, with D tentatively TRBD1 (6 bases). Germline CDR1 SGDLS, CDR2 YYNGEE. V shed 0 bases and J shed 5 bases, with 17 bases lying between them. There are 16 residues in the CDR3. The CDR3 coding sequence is TGTGCCAGCAGCGTAGCTCGTTCGGCAGGGGTTACTGAAGCTTTCTTT. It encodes CASSVARSAGVTEAFF. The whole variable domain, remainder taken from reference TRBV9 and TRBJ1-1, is DSGVTQTPKHLITATGQRVTLRCSPRSGDLSVYWYQQSLDQGLQFLIQYYNGEERAKGNILERFSAQQFPDLHSELNLSSLELGDSALYFCASSVARSAGVTEAFFGQGTRLTVV.

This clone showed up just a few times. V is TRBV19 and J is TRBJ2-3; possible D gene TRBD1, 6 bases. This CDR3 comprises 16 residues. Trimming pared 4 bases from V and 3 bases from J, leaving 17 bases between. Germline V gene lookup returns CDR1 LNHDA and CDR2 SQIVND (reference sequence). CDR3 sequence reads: CASSSGQLESTDTQYF. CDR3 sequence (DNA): TGTGCCAGTAGTAGCGGACAGCTCGAATCTACAGATACGCAGTATTTT.

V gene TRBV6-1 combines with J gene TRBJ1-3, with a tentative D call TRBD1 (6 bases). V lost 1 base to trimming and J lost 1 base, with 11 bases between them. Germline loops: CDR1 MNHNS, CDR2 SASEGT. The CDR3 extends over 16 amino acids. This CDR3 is CASSEVPGDSGNTIYF. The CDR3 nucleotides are TGTGCCAGCAGTGAAGTCCCAGGGGATTCTGGAAACACCATATATTTT.

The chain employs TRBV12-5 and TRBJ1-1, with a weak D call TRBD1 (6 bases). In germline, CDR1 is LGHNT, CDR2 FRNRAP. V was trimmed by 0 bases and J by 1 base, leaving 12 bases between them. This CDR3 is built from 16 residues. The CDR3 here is CASGLVPGGANTEAFF. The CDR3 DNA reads TGTGCTAGTGGTTTGGTTCCGGGGGGGGCGAACACTGAAGCTTTCTTT. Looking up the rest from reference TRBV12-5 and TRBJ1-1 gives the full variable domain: DARVTQTPRHKVTEMGQEVTMRCQPILGHNTVFWYRQTMMQGLELLAYFRNRAPLDDSGMPKDRFSAEMPDATLATLKIQPSEPRDSAVYFCASGLVPGGANTEAFFGQGTRLTVV.